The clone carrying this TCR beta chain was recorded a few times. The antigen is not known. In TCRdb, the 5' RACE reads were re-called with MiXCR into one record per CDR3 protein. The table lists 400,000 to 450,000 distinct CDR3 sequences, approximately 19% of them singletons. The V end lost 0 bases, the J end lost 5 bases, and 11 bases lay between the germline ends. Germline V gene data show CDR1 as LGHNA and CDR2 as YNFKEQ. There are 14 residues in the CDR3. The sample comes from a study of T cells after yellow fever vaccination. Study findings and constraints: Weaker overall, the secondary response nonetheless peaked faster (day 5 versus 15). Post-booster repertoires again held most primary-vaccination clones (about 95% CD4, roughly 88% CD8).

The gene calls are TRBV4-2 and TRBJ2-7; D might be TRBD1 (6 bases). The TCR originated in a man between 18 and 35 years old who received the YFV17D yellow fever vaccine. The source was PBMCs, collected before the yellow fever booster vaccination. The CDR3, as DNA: TGTGCCAGCAGCCAAGACAGGGGCTTCAACGAGCAGTACTTC. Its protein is CASSQDRGFNEQYF.